One sample yielded the 10 T cell receptor beta chains listed below, sequenced in a study of T cell responses to AZD1222 COVID-19 vaccine. The data were produced by immunoSEQ multiplex PCR, yet TCRdb's version contains in-frame clones alone and is incomplete. The repertoire holds about 81,000 clones, with approximately 90% as singletons. Material: peripheral blood, obtained 28 days after the second AZD1222 dose. These receptors were taken from an adult who received the AZD1222 COVID-19 vaccine.

The V and J genes are TRBV28 and TRBJ2-2; TRBD2 is a possible D gene (5 bases). The CDR3 has 13 residues. V was cut by 3 bases and J by 7 bases, with 9 bases left in between. Germline V gives CDR1 MDHEN, CDR2 SYDVKM. The CDR3 protein is CASSLRENGELFF. The DNA for the CDR3 is TGTGCCAGCAGTTTGAGGGAGAACGGGGAGCTGTTTTTT.

This chain uses TRBV28 with TRBJ2-7, with TRBD1 as a possible D gene (6 bases). The germline V gene has CDR1 MDHEN and CDR2 SYDVKM. CDR3 length: 14 amino acids. Trimming removed 3 bases at V and 7 bases at J, with 16 bases between. The CDR3 region is CASSFVQGKGEQYF. The CDR3 region has the DNA TGTGCCAGCAGTTTTGTACAGGGTAAGGGGGAGCAGTACTTC.

The chain couples TRBV4-2 to TRBJ1-2, with no clear D. Germline CDR1 LGHNA, CDR2 YNFKEQ. The CDR3 covers 16 residues. V lost 1 base, J lost 8 bases, and 20 bases lay in between. CDR3 bases: TGTGCCAGCAGCCAAGTTCTCCGGGAGAGAGGGTACGGCTACACCTTC. The encoded protein is CASSQVLRERGYGYTF.

The chain recombines TRBV4-1 with TRBJ1-2; D not certain. In germline, CDR1 is MGHRA, CDR2 YSYEKL. Trimming removed 1 base at V and 5 bases at J, with 8 bases between. The CDR3 extends over 13 amino acids. CDR3 nucleotides: TGCGCCAGCAGCCAAGGGCTGCTATATGGCTACACCTTC. Translated: CASSQGLLYGYTF.

This chain connects TRBV6-4 to TRBJ2-2; possibly TRBD2 for D (5 bases). CDR1 MRHNA and CDR2 SNTAGT come from the germline V gene. V lost 3 bases, J lost 6 bases, and 5 bases lay in between. The CDR3 contains 12 residues. The CDR3 DNA sequence: TGTGCCAGCAGTGAGGGAGCCGGGGAGCTGTTTTTT. It is translated as CASSEGAGELFF.

The chain combines TRBV5-1 with TRBJ2-2, with D perhaps matching TRBD1 or TRBD2 (6 bases each). Germline assignment: CDR1 SGHRS and CDR2 YFSETQ. V shed 2 bases and J shed 2 bases, with 7 bases lying between them. The CDR3 runs 14 residues. The CDR3 sequence is CASSFGGNTGELFF. The CDR3 nucleotides are TGCGCCAGCAGCTTCGGGGGCAACACCGGGGAGCTGTTTTTT.

In its sample, this clone was seen once. The rearrangement links TRBV27 to TRBJ2-1, with D maybe TRBD2 (5 bases). This CDR3 contains 14 residues. Trimming removed 7 bases at V and 6 bases at J, with 16 bases between. Per the germline V gene, CDR1 is MNHEY and CDR2 is SMNVEV (reference sequence). CDR3 loop: CASTFRRGVNEQFF. CDR3 sequence (DNA): TGTGCCAGCACATTTAGACGGGGAGTCAATGAGCAGTTCTTC.

The chain combines TRBV30 with TRBJ1-1; no clear D gene. The germline V and J ends were trimmed by 3 bases and 3 bases, with 2 bases remaining between them. This CDR3 has 10 residues. Germline assignment: CDR1 GTSNPN and CDR2 SVGIG (reference sequence). The CDR3 spells CAWRDTEAFF. CDR3 bases: TGTGCCTGGAGGGACACTGAAGCTTTCTTT.

V usage is TRBV7-3 and J usage is TRBJ2-1; D possibly corresponds to TRBD2 (5 bases). Trimming stripped 5 bases from V and 5 bases from J, with 10 bases between. Germline values: CDR1 SGHTA, CDR2 FQGTGA. CDR3 length: 13 residues. This CDR3 reads CASSPGVDNEQFF. As DNA, the CDR3 is TGTGCCAGCAGCCCCGGGGTAGACAATGAGCAGTTCTTC.

The chain recombines TRBV7-6 with TRBJ1-5; no reliable D call. The length of the CDR3 is 14 residues. From germline, CDR1 is SGHVS and CDR2 FNYEAQ. The V end lost 1 base, the J end lost 7 bases, and 11 bases lay between the germline ends. For the CDR3, the DNA is TGTGCCAGCAGCTTAGGAGGGTCTGAGCAGCCCCAGCATTTT. This encodes CASSLGGSEQPQHF.